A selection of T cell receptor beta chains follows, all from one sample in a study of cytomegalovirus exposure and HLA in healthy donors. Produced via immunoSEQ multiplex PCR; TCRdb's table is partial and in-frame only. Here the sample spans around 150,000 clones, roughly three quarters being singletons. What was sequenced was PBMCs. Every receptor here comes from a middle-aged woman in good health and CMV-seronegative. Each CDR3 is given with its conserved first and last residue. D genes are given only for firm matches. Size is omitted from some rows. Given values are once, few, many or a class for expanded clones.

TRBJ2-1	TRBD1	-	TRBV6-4	CASSDDRGSGQFF	TGTGCCAGCAGTGACGACAGGGGGTCGGGGCAGTTCTTC
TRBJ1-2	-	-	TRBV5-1	CASSPEGSGGYTF	TGCGCCAGCAGCCCCGAGGGCTCTGGTGGCTACACCTTC
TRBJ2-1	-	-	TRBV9	CASSPKGRGPYNEQFF	TGTGCCAGCAGCCCAAAGGGGCGGGGCCCCTACAATGAGCAGTTCTTC
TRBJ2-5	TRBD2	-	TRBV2	CASSEDRAGETQYF	TGTGCCAGCAGTGAGGATCGAGCGGGGGAGACCCAGTACTTC
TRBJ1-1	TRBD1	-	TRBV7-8	CASSLDSDREAFF	TGTGCCAGCAGCTTAGATAGCGACAGGGAGGCTTTCTTT
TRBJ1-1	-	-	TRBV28	CASSPRFGPNTEAFF	TGTGCCAGCAGTCCCCGGTTTGGGCCGAACACTGAAGCTTTCTTT
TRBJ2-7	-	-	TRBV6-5	CASRGGRGPSYEQYF	TGTGCCAGCAGGGGGGGAAGAGGGCCCTCCTACGAGCAGTACTTC
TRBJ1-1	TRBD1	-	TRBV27	CASSFRDRRGAFF	TGTGCCAGCAGTTTCCGGGACAGGAGGGGAGCTTTCTTT
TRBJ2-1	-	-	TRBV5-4	CASSLQAGPLLSSYNEQFF	TGTGCCAGCAGCCTACAGGCGGGACCCCTATTAAGCTCCTACAATGAGCAGTTCTTC
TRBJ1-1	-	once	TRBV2	CASSESISRGTEAFF	TGTGCCAGCAGTGAAAGTATTTCTAGGGGCACTGAAGCTTTCTTT
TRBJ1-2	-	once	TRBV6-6	CASSPATGRGGYTF	TGTGCCAGCAGCCCAGCCACAGGGAGAGGAGGCTACACCTTC
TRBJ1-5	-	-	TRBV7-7	CASSLVQEGTQHF	TGTGCCAGCAGCTTAGTCCAGGAGGGGACCCAGCATTTT
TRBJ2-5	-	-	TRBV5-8	CASSLRTVWETQYF	TGTGCCAGCAGCTTACGGACAGTTTGGGAGACCCAGTACTTC
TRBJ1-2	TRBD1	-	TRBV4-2	CASSQSGQGKSGYTF	TGTGCCAGCAGCCAATCGGGACAGGGGAAAAGTGGCTACACCTTC
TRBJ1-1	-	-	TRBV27	CASSFGGLGTEAFF	TGTGCCAGCAGCTTCGGGGGGTTGGGCACTGAAGCTTTCTTT
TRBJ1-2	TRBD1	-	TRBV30	CALGQGLNYGYTF	TGTGCCCTGGGACAGGGCCTTAACTATGGCTACACCTTC
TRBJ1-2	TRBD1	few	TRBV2	CASSDRTGRSGVYGYTF	TGTGCCAGCAGTGACCGGACAGGTCGATCGGGGGTTTATGGCTACACCTTC
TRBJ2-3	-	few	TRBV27	CASSFRSTDTQYF	TGTGCCAGCAGTTTCAGGAGCACAGATACGCAGTATTTT
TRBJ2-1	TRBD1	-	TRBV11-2	CASSTDRVSFNEQFF	TGTGCCAGCAGCACCGACAGGGTAAGCTTTAATGAGCAGTTCTTC
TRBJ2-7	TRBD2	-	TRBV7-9	CASSLARGGREQYF	TGTGCCAGCAGCTTAGCGCGCGGGGGGCGTGAGCAGTACTTC
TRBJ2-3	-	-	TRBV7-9	CASSFTGTSTDTQYF	TGTGCCAGCAGCTTTACCGGGACTAGCACAGATACGCAGTATTTT
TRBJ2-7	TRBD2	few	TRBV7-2	CASSSPGGGRVNF	TGTGCCAGCAGCTCCCCGGGGGGAGGCCGAGTGAACTTC
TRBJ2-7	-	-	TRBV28	CASHTGRSYEQYF	TGTGCCAGCCACACAGGGCGGTCCTACGAGCAGTACTTC
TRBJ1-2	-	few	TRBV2	CASSLPGQGYTF	TGTGCCAGCAGTTTACCAGGACAGGGCTACACCTTC
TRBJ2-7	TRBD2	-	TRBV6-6	CASSYGTTYEQYF	TGTGCCAGCAGTTACGGGACTACCTACGAGCAGTACTTC
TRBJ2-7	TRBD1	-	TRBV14	CASSLGQGGWTEQYF	TGTGCCAGCAGCCTAGGACAGGGTGGGTGGACCGAGCAGTACTTC
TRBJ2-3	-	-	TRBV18	CASSPMLKGLTDTQYF	TGTGCCAGCTCACCTATGTTGAAGGGGCTCACAGATACGCAGTATTTT
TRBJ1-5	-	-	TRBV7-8	CASSLKSPGQPQHF	TGTGCCAGCAGCTTAAAATCGCCGGGGCAGCCCCAGCATTTT
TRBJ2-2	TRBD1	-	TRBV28	CASSSGQGNTGELFF	TGTGCCAGCAGTTCAGGACAGGGAAACACCGGGGAGCTGTTTTTT
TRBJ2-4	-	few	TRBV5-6	CASSLSHLHGAKNIQYF	TGTGCCAGCAGCTTGAGTCACCTCCACGGGGCCAAAAACATTCAGTACTTC
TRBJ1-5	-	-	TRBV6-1	CASSVEGLSNQPQHF	TGTGCCAGCAGTGTGGAGGGTCTTAGCAATCAGCCCCAGCATTTT
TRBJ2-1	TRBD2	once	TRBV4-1	CASSPGLAGGPGNEQFF	TGCGCCAGCAGCCCAGGACTAGCGGGGGGGCCGGGGAATGAGCAGTTCTTC
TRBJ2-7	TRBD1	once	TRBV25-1	CASSVGQTTYEQYF	TGTGCCAGCAGTGTGGGACAGACCACCTACGAGCAGTACTTC
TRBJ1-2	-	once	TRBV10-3	CAISESGKGDDYGYTF	TGTGCCATCAGTGAGTCGGGGAAGGGGGATGACTATGGCTACACCTTC
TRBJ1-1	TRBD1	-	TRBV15	CATNGQGSIEAFF	TGTGCCACCAACGGACAGGGGTCCATCGAAGCTTTCTTT
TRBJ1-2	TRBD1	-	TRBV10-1	CASSESRTGGSGYTF	TGCGCCAGCAGTGAGTCCAGGACAGGGGGCTCTGGCTACACCTTC
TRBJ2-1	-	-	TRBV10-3	CAISRQEYNEQFF	TGTGCCATCAGCCGACAGGAATACAATGAGCAGTTCTTC
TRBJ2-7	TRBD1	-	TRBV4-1	CASSQGGTVSYEQYF	TGCGCCAGCAGCCAAGGAGGGACAGTCTCCTACGAGCAGTACTTC
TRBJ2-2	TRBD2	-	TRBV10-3	CAISERRGEVTGELFF	TGTGCCATCAGTGAAAGGCGGGGGGAAGTCACCGGGGAGCTGTTTTTT
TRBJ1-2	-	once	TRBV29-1	CSVSPSLNGGQSYTF	TGCAGCGTTTCTCCGTCTTTAAACGGTGGACAGAGCTACACCTTC
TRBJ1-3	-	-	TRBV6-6	CASSYNSGNSGNTIYF	TGTGCCAGCAGTTACAATTCAGGCAACTCTGGAAACACCATATATTTT
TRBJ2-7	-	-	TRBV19	CASRGVGAIGEQYF	TGTGCCAGTAGGGGGGTGGGGGCTATAGGCGAGCAGTACTTC
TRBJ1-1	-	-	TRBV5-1	CASSLATGVNTEAFF	TGCGCCAGCAGCTTGGCTACGGGGGTTAACACTGAAGCTTTCTTT
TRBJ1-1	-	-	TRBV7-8	CASSLLQDTEAFF	TGTGCCAGCAGCTTACTGCAGGACACTGAAGCTTTCTTT
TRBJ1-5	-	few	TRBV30	CAWSRTGSRQPQHF	TGTGCCTGGAGTCGCACAGGGAGCCGGCAGCCCCAGCATTTT
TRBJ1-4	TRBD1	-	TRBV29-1	CSVAPDRGNEKLFF	TGCAGCGTGGCCCCGGACAGGGGGAATGAAAAACTGTTTTTT